Presented here are 10 T cell receptor beta chains from one specimen sequenced in a study of long-term antiretroviral therapy in people with HIV. Sequencing relied on immunoSEQ assay v3.0, run at survey level. TCRdb's table, derived via immunoSEQ multiplex PCR, lists solely in-frame clones and lacks some. The repertoire consists of roughly 19,000 clones, with 80% to 90% occurring once and the leading ten covering around 19%. Sample: unsorted PBMCs, taken 0.6 years after starting antiretroviral therapy. The source of these receptors is a woman aged 18-30 years with HIV.

The chain employs TRBV11-2 and TRBJ2-7; 10 nucleotides match TRBD1. V lost 6 bases to trimming and J lost 6 bases; unmatched junction nucleotides: 2. The germline CDR1 and CDR2 sequences are SGHAT and FQNNGV. The CDR3 is 12 residues long. The CDR3 is CASSWTGGEQYF. The CDR3 coding sequence is TGTGCCAGCAGTTGGACAGGGGGCGAGCAGTACTTC.

This clone was observed once. V gene TRBV6-1 combines with J gene TRBJ1-1; 9 bases agree with TRBD1. The CDR3 has 13 amino acids. CDR1 MNHNS and CDR2 SASEGT come from the germline V gene. V shed 6 bases, J shed 1 base, and the junction held 0 bases outside the gene matches. As DNA, the CDR3 is TGTGCCAGCAGGGACAGGGGGAACACTGAAGCTTTCTTT. Amino acids: CASRDRGNTEAFF.

This sequence joins TRBV28 and TRBJ2-1; D tentatively fits TRBD1 or TRBD2 (5 bases each). The V gene's germline CDR1 is MDHEN and CDR2 SYDVKM. V lost 8 bases to trimming and J lost 6 bases, with 26 bases between them. The CDR3 is 17 residues long. CDR3 DNA: TGTGCCAGCCAGGCGCCTTGGTTTGTGGGTGGGGGCAATGAGCAGTTCTTC. Protein product: CASQAPWFVGGGNEQFF.

This clone showed up just once. The chain combines TRBV5-6 with TRBJ1-3, with 7 bases aligning to TRBD1. The junction had 5 bases not matched to a gene; V was cut back by 2 bases and J by 0 bases. Germline values: CDR1 SGHDT, CDR2 YYEEEE. The CDR3 length is 16 residues. This CDR3 is CASSLWGTVSGNTIYF. The CDR3 DNA is TGTGCCAGCAGCTTATGGGGGACAGTCTCTGGAAACACCATATATTTT.

This sequence joins TRBV5-1 and TRBJ1-5; D is unresolved. The CDR3 length is 12 residues. The germline gives CDR1 SGHRS, CDR2 YFSETQ. V gave up 4 bases and J gave up 9 bases, with 11 bases separating them. In nucleotides, the CDR3 is TGCGCCAGCAGCCCCGGCTTTAGGCCCCAGCATTTT. Protein: CASSPGFRPQHF.

The V gene is TRBV7-2, the J gene TRBJ2-5, with a weak D call TRBD2 (6 bases). The CDR3 has 14 amino acids. Germline V gene data show CDR1 as SGHTA and CDR2 as FQGNSA. V lost 0 bases, J lost 1 base, and 6 bases lay in between. CDR3 coding DNA: TGTGCCAGCAGCTTAGCGGGGGGCCAAGAGACCCAGTACTTC. This encodes CASSLAGGQETQYF. Full variable domain (missing parts from reference TRBV7-2 and TRBJ2-5): GAGVSQSPSNKVTEKGKDVELRCDPISGHTALYWYRQSLGQGLEFLIYFQGNSAPDKSGLPSDRFSAERTGGSVSTLTIQRTQQEDSAVYLCASSLAGGQETQYFGPGTRLLVL.

The V gene is TRBV18, the J gene TRBJ2-7; the D gene is possibly TRBD2 (5 bases). V shed 3 bases and J shed 2 bases, with 14 bases lying between them. The germline V gene has CDR1 KGHSH and CDR2 LQKENI. This CDR3 contains 15 residues. The CDR3 DNA follows: TGTGCCAGCTCACCTCCTAGCCCCTTAGCCTACGAGCAGTACTTC. Protein sequence: CASSPPSPLAYEQYF. The whole variable domain, remainder taken from reference TRBV18 and TRBJ2-7, is NAGVMQNPRHLVRRRGQEARLRCSPMKGHSHVYWYRQLPEEGLKFMVYLQKENIIDESGMPKERFSAEFPKEGPSILRIQQVVRGDSAAYFCASSPPSPLAYEQYFGPGTRLTVT.

The chain uses TRBV28 and TRBJ1-5; the D is unclear. V was cut by 3 bases and J by 2 bases, with 11 bases left in between. CDR1 and CDR2 from the germline V gene are MDHEN and SYDVKM. CDR3 length: 15 amino acids. CDR3 nucleotide sequence: TGTGCCAGCAGTTTGTGGAGGGCTGGCAATCAGCCCCAGCATTTT. Translating gives CASSLWRAGNQPQHF.

The chain joins TRBV28 to TRBJ2-1; TRBD2 matches at 7 bases. The CDR3 loop spans 14 amino acids. After removal of 6 bases from V and 6 bases from J, the junction contained 8 bases not matched to a gene. Germline assignment: CDR1 MDHEN and CDR2 SYDVKM. The CDR3 DNA follows: TGTGCCAGCAGGATTTCCGCGGGAGCCAATGAGCAGTTCTTC. This sequence encodes CASRISAGANEQFF.

V gene TRBV4-1 combines with J gene TRBJ2-7, with 7 bases lining up with TRBD2. Germline CDR1 MGHRA, CDR2 YSYEKL. Losses at the gene ends were 0 bases for V and 2 bases for J; bases not matched to a gene: 10. The CDR3 sequence is 17 residues long. CDR3 in DNA: TGCGCCAGCAGCCAAGAATTCGCGGGAGAAGGTACCTACGAGCAGTACTTC. This gives the protein CASSQEFAGEGTYEQYF.